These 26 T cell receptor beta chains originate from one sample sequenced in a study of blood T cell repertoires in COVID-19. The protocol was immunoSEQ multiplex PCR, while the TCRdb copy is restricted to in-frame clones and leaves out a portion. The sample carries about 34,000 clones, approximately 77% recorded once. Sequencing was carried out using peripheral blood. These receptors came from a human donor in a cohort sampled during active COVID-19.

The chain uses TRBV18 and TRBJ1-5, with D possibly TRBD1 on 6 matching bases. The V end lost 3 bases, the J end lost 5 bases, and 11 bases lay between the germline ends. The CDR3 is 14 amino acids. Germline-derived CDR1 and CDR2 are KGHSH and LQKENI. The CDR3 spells CASSPGTQYQPQHF. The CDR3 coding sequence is TGTGCCAGCTCACCCGGGACACAGTATCAGCCCCAGCATTTT. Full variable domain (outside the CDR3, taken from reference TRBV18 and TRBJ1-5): NAGVMQNPRHLVRRRGQEARLRCSPMKGHSHVYWYRQLPEEGLKFMVYLQKENIIDESGMPKERFSAEFPKEGPSILRIQQVVRGDSAAYFCASSPGTQYQPQHFGDGTRLSIL.

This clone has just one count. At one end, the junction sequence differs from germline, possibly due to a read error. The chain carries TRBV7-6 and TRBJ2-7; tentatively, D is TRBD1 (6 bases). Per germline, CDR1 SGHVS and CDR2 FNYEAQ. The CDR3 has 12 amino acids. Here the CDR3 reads CASSLKGWDIHF. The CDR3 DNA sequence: TGTGCCAGCAGCTTAAAGGGTTGGGACATACACTTC.

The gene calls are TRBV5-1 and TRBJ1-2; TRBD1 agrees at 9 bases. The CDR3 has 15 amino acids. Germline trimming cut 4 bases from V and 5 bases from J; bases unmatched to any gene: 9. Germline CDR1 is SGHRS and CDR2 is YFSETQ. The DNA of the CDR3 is TGCGCCAGCAGCCGGATCGGACAGGGGAGTTATGGCTACACCTTC. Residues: CASSRIGQGSYGYTF.

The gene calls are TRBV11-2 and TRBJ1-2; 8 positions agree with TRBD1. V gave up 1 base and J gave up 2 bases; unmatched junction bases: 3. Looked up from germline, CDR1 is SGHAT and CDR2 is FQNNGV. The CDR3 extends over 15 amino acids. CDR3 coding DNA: TGTGCCAGCAGCTTAGGGACAGGGAAGAACTATGGCTACACCTTC. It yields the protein CASSLGTGKNYGYTF.

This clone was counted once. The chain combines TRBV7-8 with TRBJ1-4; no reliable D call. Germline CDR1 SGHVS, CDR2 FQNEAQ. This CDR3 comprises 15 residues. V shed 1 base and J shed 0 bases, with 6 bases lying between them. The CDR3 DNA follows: TGTGCCAGCAGCTTAGTGCTAGCAACTAATGAAAAACTGTTTTTT. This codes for CASSLVLATNEKLFF.

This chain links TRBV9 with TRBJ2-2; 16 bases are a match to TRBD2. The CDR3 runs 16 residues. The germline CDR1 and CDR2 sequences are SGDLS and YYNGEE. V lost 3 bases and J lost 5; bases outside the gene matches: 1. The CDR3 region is CASSAGLAGGTGELFF. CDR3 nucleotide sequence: TGTGCCAGCAGCGCGGGACTAGCGGGAGGGACCGGGGAGCTGTTTTTT.

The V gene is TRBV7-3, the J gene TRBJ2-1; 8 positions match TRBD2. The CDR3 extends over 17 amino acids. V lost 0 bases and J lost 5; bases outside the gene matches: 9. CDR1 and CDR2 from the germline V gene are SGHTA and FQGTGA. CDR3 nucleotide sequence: TGTGCCAGCAGCTTAACCGGCGGCGGGAGGATCAACAATGAGCAGTTCTTC. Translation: CASSLTGGGRINNEQFF.

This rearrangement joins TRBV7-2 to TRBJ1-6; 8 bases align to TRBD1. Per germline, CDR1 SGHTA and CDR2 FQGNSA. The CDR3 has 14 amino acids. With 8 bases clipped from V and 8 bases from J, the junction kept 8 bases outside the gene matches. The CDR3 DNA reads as TGTGCCAGCGGGGTAGGACAGGGATATTCACCCCTCCACTTT. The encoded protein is CASGVGQGYSPLHF.

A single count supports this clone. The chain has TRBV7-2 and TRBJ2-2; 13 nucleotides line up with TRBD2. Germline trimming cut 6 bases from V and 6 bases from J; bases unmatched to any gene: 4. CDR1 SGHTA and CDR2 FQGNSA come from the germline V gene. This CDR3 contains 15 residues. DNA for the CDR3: TGTGCCAGCAGGTCGACTAGCGGGAGGCCCGGGGAGCTGTTTTTT. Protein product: CASRSTSGRPGELFF.

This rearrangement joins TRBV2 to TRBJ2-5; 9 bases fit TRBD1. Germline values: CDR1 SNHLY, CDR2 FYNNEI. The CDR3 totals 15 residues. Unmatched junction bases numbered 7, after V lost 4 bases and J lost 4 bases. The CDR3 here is CASSVGQGLAETQYF. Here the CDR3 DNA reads TGTGCCAGCAGTGTGGGACAGGGATTGGCAGAGACCCAGTACTTC.

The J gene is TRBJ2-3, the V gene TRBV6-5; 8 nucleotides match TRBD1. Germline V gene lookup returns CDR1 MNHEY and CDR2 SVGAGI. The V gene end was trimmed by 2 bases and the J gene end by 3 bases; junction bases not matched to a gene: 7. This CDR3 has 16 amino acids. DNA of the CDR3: TGTGCCAGCAGTTACCCCACCAGGGGGCATACAGATACGCAGTATTTT. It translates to CASSYPTRGHTDTQYF.

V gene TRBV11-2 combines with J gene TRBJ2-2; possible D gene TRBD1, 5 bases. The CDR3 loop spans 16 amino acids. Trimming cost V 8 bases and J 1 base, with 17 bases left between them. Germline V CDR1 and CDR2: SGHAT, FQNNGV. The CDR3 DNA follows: TGTGCCAGCCCGAAACAGGTCGATCTGAACACCGGGGAGCTGTTTTTT. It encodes CASPKQVDLNTGELFF.

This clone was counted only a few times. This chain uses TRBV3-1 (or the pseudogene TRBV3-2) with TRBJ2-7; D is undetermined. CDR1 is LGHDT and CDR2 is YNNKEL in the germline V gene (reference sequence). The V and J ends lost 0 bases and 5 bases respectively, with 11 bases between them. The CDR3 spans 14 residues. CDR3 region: CASSQELNSHEQYF. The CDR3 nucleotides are TGTGCCAGCAGCCAAGAGTTGAACAGCCACGAGCAGTACTTC.

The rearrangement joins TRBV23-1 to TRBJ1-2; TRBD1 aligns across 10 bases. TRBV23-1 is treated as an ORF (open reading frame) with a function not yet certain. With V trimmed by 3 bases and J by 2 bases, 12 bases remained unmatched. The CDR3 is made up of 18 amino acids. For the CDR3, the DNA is TGCGCCAGCAGTCATTGTGGCCGACAGGGGGCATCGAACTATGGCTACACCTTC. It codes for CASSHCGRQGASNYGYTF.

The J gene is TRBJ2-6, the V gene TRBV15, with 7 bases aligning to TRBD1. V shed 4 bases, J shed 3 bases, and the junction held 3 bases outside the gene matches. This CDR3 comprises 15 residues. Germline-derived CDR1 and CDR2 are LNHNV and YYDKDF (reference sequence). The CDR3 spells CATSNDRVGANVLTF. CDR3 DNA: TGTGCCACCAGCAATGACAGGGTTGGGGCCAACGTCCTGACTTTC.

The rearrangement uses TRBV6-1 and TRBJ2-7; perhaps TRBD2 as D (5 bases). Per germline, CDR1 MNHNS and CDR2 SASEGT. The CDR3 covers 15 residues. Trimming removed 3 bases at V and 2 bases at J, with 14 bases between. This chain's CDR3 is CASSDPYGMTYEQYF. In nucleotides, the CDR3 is TGTGCCAGCAGTGACCCTTACGGGATGACCTACGAGCAGTACTTC.

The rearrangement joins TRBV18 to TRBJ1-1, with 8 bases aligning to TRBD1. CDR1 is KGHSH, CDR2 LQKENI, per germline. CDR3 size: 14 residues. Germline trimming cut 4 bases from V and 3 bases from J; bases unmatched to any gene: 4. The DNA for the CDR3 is TGTGCCAGCTCACGTCAGGGGGCGGACACTGAAGCTTTCTTT. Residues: CASSRQGADTEAFF.

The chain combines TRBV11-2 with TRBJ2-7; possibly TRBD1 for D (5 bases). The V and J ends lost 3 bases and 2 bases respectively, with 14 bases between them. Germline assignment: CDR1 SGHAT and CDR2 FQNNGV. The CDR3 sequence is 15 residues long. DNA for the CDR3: TGTGCCAGCAGCTTGGGTGAAGGGGTCCCCTACGAGCAGTACTTC. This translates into CASSLGEGVPYEQYF.

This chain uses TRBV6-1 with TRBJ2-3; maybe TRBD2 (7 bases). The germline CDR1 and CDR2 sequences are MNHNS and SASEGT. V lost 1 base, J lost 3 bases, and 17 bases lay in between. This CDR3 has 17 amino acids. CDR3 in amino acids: CASSEGRGGLRTDTQYF. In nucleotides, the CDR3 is TGTGCCAGCAGTGAAGGTAGGGGGGGGCTGAGGACAGATACGCAGTATTTT.

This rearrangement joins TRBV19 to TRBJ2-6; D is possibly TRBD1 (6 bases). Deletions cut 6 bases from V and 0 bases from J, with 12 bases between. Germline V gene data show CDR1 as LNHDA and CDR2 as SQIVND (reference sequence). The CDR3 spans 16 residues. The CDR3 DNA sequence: TGTGCCAGTAGACAGGGATTCACCTCTGGGGCCAACGTCCTGACTTTC. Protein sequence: CASRQGFTSGANVLTF. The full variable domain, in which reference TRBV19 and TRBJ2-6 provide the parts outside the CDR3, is DGGITQSPKYLFRKEGQNVTLSCEQNLNHDAMYWYRQDPGQGLRLIYYSQIVNDFQKGDIAEGYSVSREKKESFPLTVTSAQKNPTAFYLCASRQGFTSGANVLTFGAGSRLTVL.

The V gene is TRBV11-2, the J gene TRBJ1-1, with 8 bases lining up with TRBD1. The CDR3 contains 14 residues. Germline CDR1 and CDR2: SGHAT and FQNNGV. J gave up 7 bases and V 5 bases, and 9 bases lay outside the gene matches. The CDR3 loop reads CASSRMTGVIEAFF. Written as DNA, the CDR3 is TGTGCCAGCAGCCGAATGACAGGGGTAATTGAAGCTTTCTTT.

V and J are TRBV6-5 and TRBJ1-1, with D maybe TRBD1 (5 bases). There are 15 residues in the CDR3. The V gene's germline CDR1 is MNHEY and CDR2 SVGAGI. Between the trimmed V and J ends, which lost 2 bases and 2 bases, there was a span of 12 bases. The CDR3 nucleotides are TGTGCCAGCAGTTACGGTCGGGGGAGAAACACTGAAGCTTTCTTT. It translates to CASSYGRGRNTEAFF.

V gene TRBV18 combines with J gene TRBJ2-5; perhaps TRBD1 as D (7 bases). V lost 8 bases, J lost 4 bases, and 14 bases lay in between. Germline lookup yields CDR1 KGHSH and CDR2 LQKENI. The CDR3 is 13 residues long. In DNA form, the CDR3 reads TGTGCCAGCAACGCGGGACAGAGAGAGACCCAGTACTTC. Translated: CASNAGQRETQYF. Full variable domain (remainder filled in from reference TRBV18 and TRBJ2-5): NAGVMQNPRHLVRRRGQEARLRCSPMKGHSHVYWYRQLPEEGLKFMVYLQKENIIDESGMPKERFSAEFPKEGPSILRIQQVVRGDSAAYFCASNAGQRETQYFGPGTRLLVL.

CDR3 sequence reads: CASSLVGGTTDTQYF. CDR3 nucleotide sequence: TGTGCCAGCAGCTTAGTTGGGGGCACCACAGATACGCAGTATTTT. The J gene is TRBJ2-3, the V gene TRBV11-2; D is perhaps TRBD1 (6 bases). The CDR3 totals 15 residues. Trimming cost V 1 base and J 2 bases, with 10 bases left between them. CDR1 SGHAT and CDR2 FQNNGV come from the germline V gene.

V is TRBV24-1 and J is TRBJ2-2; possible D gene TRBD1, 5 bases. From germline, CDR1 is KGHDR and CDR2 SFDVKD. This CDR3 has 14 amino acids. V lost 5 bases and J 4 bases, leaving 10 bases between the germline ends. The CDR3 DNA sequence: TGTGCCACCAGTGTTATCCAGGGCACCGGGGAGCTGTTTTTT. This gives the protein CATSVIQGTGELFF.

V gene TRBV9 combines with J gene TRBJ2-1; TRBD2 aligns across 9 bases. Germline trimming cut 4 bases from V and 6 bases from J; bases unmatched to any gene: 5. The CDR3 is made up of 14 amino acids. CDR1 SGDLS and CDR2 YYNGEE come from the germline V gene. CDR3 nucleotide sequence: TGTGCCAGCAGCACTCAAGCGGGAGGCAATGAGCAGTTCTTC. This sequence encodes CASSTQAGGNEQFF.